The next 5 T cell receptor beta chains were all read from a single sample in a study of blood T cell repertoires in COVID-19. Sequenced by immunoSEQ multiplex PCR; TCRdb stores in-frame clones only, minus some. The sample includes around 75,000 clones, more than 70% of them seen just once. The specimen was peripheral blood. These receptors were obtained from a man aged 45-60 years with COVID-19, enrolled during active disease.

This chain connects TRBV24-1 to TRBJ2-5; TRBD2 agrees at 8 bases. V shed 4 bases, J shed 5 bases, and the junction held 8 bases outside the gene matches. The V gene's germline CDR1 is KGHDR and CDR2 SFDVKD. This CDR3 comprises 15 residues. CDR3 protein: CATSESSGRGETQYF. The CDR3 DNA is TGTGCCACCAGTGAATCAAGCGGGAGAGGGGAGACCCAGTACTTC.

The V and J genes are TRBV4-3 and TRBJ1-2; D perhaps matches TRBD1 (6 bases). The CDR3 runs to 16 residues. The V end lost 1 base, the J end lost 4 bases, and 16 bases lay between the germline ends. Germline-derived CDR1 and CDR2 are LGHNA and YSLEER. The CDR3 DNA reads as TGCGCCAGCAGCCAAGGTTCGACAGGATCGAGCTATGGCTACACCTTC. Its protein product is CASSQGSTGSSYGYTF.

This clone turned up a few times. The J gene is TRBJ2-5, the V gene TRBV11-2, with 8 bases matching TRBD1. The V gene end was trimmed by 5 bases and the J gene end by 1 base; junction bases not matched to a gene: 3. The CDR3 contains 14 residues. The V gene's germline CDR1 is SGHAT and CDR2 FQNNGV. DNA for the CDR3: TGTGCCAGCAGCCGGACAGGGTTCCAAGAGACCCAGTACTTC. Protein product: CASSRTGFQETQYF.

The CDR3 DNA is TGTGCCAGTAGTATTGAGGGCGTGCGGGGAGGCCTTGGGCAGTTCTTC. This translates into CASSIEGVRGGLGQFF. The chain recombines TRBV19 with TRBJ2-1; D is perhaps TRBD2 (6 bases). The germline gives CDR1 LNHDA, CDR2 SQIVND (reference sequence). The CDR3 length is 16 residues. V lost 3 bases and J 12 bases, leaving 24 bases between the germline ends.

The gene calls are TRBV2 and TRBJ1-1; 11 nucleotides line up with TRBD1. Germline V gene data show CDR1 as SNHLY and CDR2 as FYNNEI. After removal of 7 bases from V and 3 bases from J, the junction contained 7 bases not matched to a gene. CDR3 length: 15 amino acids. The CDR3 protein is CASKADRGRDTEAFF. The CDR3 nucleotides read TGTGCCAGCAAAGCGGACAGGGGGCGCGACACTGAAGCTTTCTTT. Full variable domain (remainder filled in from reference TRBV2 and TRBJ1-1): EPEVTQTPSHQVTQMGQEVILRCVPISNHLYFYWYRQILGQKVEFLVSFYNNEISEKSEIFDDQFSVERPDGSNFTLKIRSTKLEDSAMYFCASKADRGRDTEAFFGQGTRLTVV.